One sample yielded the 23 T cell receptor beta chains listed below, sequenced in a study of cytotoxic CD8 clonotypes in ibrutinib-treated CLL. The assay was immunoSEQ multiplex PCR, and TCRdb's table has in-frame clones only and misses some. The sample records 45,000 to 70,000 clones, 55% to 70% being singletons. This material consisted of PBMCs, taken after 24 months of ibrutinib treatment. The origin of the receptors is a human donor with chronic lymphocytic leukemia.

This clone was seen repeatedly, ten times or more. J is TRBJ1-4 and V is TRBV18; D is perhaps TRBD1 (6 bases). Germline-derived CDR1 and CDR2 are KGHSH and LQKENI. The CDR3 has 15 amino acids. Trimming removed 4 bases at V and 3 bases at J, with 12 bases between. CDR3 DNA sequence: TGTGCCAGCTCACTAAGGGGGGCGCCTAATGAAAAACTGTTTTTT. This sequence encodes CASSLRGAPNEKLFF.

V and J are TRBV6-1 and TRBJ1-2; 7 bases are a match to TRBD1. CDR1 and CDR2 from the germline V gene are MNHNS and SASEGT. This CDR3 has 13 amino acids. V trimming: 9 bases; J trimming: 4 bases; junction bases outside the gene matches: 8. As DNA, the CDR3 is TGTGCCAGTACCTTCGGACAGGTCTATGGCTACACCTTC. This codes for CASTFGQVYGYTF.

The rearrangement uses TRBV5-1 and TRBJ2-2; D possibly corresponds to TRBD2 (5 bases). CDR1 SGHRS and CDR2 YFSETQ come from the germline V gene. V was shortened by 4 bases and J by 10 bases, with 14 bases between the two germline ends. This CDR3 region has 13 residues. The CDR3 reads CASSPTDLLELFF. The CDR3 nucleotides read TGCGCCAGCAGCCCAACGGACTTGTTGGAGCTGTTTTTT.

This clone has ten or more counts. The V call is TRBV9, the J call TRBJ2-1; D may be TRBD2 (6 bases). V lost 0 bases and J lost 5, with 12 bases in between. The CDR3 totals 15 residues. CDR1 and CDR2 from the germline V gene are SGDLS and YYNGEE. The CDR3 DNA follows: TGTGCCAGCAGCGTAGCGCTAGGAGGGAACAATGAGCAGTTCTTC. This translates into CASSVALGGNNEQFF.

In its sample, this clone was seen many times. The J gene is TRBJ1-5, the V gene TRBV28, with D possibly being TRBD1 (6 bases). Trimming shortened V by 7 bases and J by 2 bases, and 9 bases separated the two germline ends. Germline-derived CDR1 and CDR2 are MDHEN and SYDVKM. This CDR3 has 13 residues. The CDR3 DNA sequence: TGTGCCAGCACTAACAGGGGCAATCAGCCCCAGCATTTT. This sequence encodes CASTNRGNQPQHF.

The chain couples TRBV27 to TRBJ1-4; TRBD1 might be the D (5 bases). The CDR3 totals 15 residues. V shed 3 bases and J shed 7 bases, with 15 bases lying between them. The germline V gene has CDR1 MNHEY and CDR2 SMNVEV (reference sequence). The CDR3 sequence is CASSFQGGRSEKLFF. CDR3 sequence (DNA): TGTGCCAGCAGTTTTCAGGGAGGGAGGAGTGAAAAACTGTTTTTT.

This clone showed up many times. The chain uses TRBV11-2 and TRBJ2-3, with D uncertain. Deletions cut 5 bases from V and 1 base from J, with 10 bases between. Germline CDR1 SGHAT, CDR2 FQNNGV. This CDR3 is 14 amino acids long. The CDR3 spells CASSPWVGTDTQYF. The CDR3 DNA sequence: TGTGCCAGCAGCCCCTGGGTGGGCACAGATACGCAGTATTTT.

This clone was seen a few times. The chain recombines TRBV5-4 with TRBJ1-5; D is undetermined. From germline, CDR1 is SGHNT and CDR2 YYREEE (reference sequence). The CDR3 covers 14 residues. The V gene lost 4 bases and the J gene lost 10 bases, with 18 bases spanning the gap. Here the CDR3 reads CASSQELSVGPQHF. The CDR3 region has the DNA TGTGCCAGCAGCCAAGAACTCTCGGTGGGACCCCAGCATTTT.

The chain employs TRBV28 and TRBJ2-7; no clear D. Germline lookup yields CDR1 MDHEN and CDR2 SYDVKM. The CDR3 has 12 amino acids. Deletions cut 5 bases from V and 3 bases from J, with 8 bases between. The CDR3 coding sequence is TGTGCCAGCAGTCCCGTTAACTACGAGCAGTACTTC. This encodes CASSPVNYEQYF.

The genes are TRBV6-1 and TRBJ2-1; no definite D call. The CDR3 runs 12 residues. V was shortened by 6 bases and J by 6 bases, with 9 bases between the two germline ends. Germline V gene lookup returns CDR1 MNHNS and CDR2 SASEGT. The CDR3 loop reads CASRLVGNEQFF. Here the CDR3 DNA reads TGTGCCAGCAGGCTAGTGGGCAATGAGCAGTTCTTC.

V and J are TRBV2 and TRBJ1-5, with D possibly TRBD1 on 6 matching bases. Trimming cost V 5 bases and J 5 bases, with 13 bases left between them. Per the germline V gene, CDR1 is SNHLY and CDR2 is FYNNEI. This CDR3 comprises 14 residues. CDR3 in amino acids: CASSPDRLYQPQHF. CDR3 DNA sequence: TGTGCCAGCAGTCCGGACAGATTATATCAGCCCCAGCATTTT.

This sequence joins TRBV7-2 and TRBJ2-5; TRBD2 is a possible D gene (5 bases). CDR1 is SGHTA, CDR2 FQGNSA, per germline. V dropped 3 bases and J dropped 4 bases, with 9 bases sitting between them. This CDR3 region has 13 residues. As DNA, the CDR3 is TGTGCCAGCAGCTTTCTTCGGGGAGAGACCCAGTACTTC. Translated, it gives CASSFLRGETQYF.

This clone has just a few counts. The chain recombines TRBV30 with TRBJ1-2, with no clear D. Germline V CDR1 and CDR2: GTSNPN, SVGIG (reference sequence). Between the trimmed V and J ends, which lost 0 bases and 8 bases, there was a span of 10 bases. This CDR3 contains 12 residues. The CDR3 coding sequence is TGTGCCTGGAGTGTACTGGGAAGCGGCTACACCTTC. As protein: CAWSVLGSGYTF.

The rearrangement joins TRBV28 to TRBJ2-3, with TRBD1 matching over 9 bases. CDR1 is MDHEN, CDR2 SYDVKM, per germline. The CDR3 runs 15 residues. V dropped 6 bases and J dropped 5; count of bases not matched to a gene: 9. The CDR3 spells CASRRTGVGVDTQYF. As DNA, the CDR3 is TGTGCCAGCAGGAGGACAGGGGTTGGGGTAGATACGCAGTATTTT. Full variable domain (missing parts from reference TRBV28 and TRBJ2-3): DVKVTQSSRYLVKRTGEKVFLECVQDMDHENMFWYRQDPGLGLRLIYFSYDVKMKEKGDIPEGYSVSREKKERFSLILESASTNQTSMYLCASRRTGVGVDTQYFGPGTRLTVL.

The V gene is TRBV5-6, the J gene TRBJ1-2; possible D gene TRBD1, 5 bases. Trimming removed 4 bases from V and 5 bases from J, with 15 bases in between. This CDR3 contains 14 residues. In germline, CDR1 is SGHDT, CDR2 YYEEEE. For the CDR3, the DNA is TGTGCCAGCAGCCTGTCCCGGGGGAGTTATGGCTACACCTTC. Amino acid sequence: CASSLSRGSYGYTF.

This chain links TRBV29-1 with TRBJ2-3, with a possible D match to TRBD2 (5 bases). Germline V lookup: CDR1 SQVTM, CDR2 ANQGSEA. The V gene lost 5 bases and the J gene lost 4 bases, with 10 bases spanning the gap. CDR3 length: 12 residues. DNA for the CDR3: TGCAGCGTTTGGGAGAAGGCAGATACGCAGTATTTT. The encoded protein is CSVWEKADTQYF.

The V gene is TRBV12-5, the J gene TRBJ2-3; D is uncertain. This CDR3 region has 14 residues. Deletions cut 3 bases from V and 1 base from J, with 8 bases between. The germline V gene has CDR1 LGHNT and CDR2 FRNRAP. As DNA, the CDR3 is TGTGCTAGTGGTTTAGGGTTGGGCACAGATACGCAGTATTTT. Its protein is CASGLGLGTDTQYF.

V is TRBV19 and J is TRBJ1-2; D unresolved. Germline loops: CDR1 LNHDA, CDR2 SQIVND (reference sequence). The V gene lost 3 bases and the J gene lost 1 base, with 12 bases spanning the gap. The CDR3 contains 15 residues. The CDR3 DNA reads as TGTGCCAGTAGTATCTCGGTGACTATTAACTATGGCTACACCTTC. This translates into CASSISVTINYGYTF. The whole variable domain, filled in from reference TRBV19 and TRBJ1-2, reads DGGITQSPKYLFRKEGQNVTLSCEQNLNHDAMYWYRQDPGQGLRLIYYSQIVNDFQKGDIAEGYSVSREKKESFPLTVTSAQKNPTAFYLCASSISVTINYGYTFGSGTRLTVV.

The V and J genes are TRBV4-1 and TRBJ1-1; D not resolved. The CDR3 extends over 16 amino acids. The V end lost 0 bases, the J end lost 0 bases, and 11 bases lay between the germline ends. Per the germline V gene, CDR1 is MGHRA and CDR2 is YSYEKL. The CDR3: CASSQEWLGMNTEAFF. Here the CDR3 DNA reads TGCGCCAGCAGCCAAGAGTGGCTCGGGATGAACACTGAAGCTTTCTTT.

The chain carries TRBV2 and TRBJ2-6; 11 bases are a match to TRBD2. J gave up 2 bases and V 7 bases, and 7 bases lay outside the gene matches. Germline V gene lookup returns CDR1 SNHLY and CDR2 FYNNEI. The CDR3 has 17 residues. The CDR3 region is CASKVSGGATGANVLTF. DNA for the CDR3: TGTGCCAGCAAGGTTAGCGGGGGGGCTACTGGGGCCAACGTCCTGACTTTC.

The CDR3 DNA reads TGTGCCAGCAGTGCACTGGGACAGCAAGGTGGTTCGCCCCAGCATTTT. It encodes CASSALGQQGGSPQHF. This chain joins TRBV6-1 and TRBJ1-5; 7 bases match TRBD1. Trimming at V came to 4 bases and at J to 9 bases, leaving 15 bases not matched to a gene. The CDR3 is 16 residues long. The germline CDR1 and CDR2 sequences are MNHNS and SASEGT.

This clone turned up a few times. The chain employs TRBV6-1 and TRBJ2-3; D remains unclear. Germline V gene data show CDR1 as MNHNS and CDR2 as SASEGT. Between the trimmed V and J ends, which lost 0 bases and 1 base, there was a span of 11 bases. The CDR3 is 16 amino acids. For the CDR3, the DNA is TGTGCCAGCAGTGAAGCGTGGACGTCGGGCACAGATACGCAGTATTTT. This gives the protein CASSEAWTSGTDTQYF.

Notes on this clone: Likely a read error: the CDR3 ends without its conserved phenylalanine or tryptophan. Because the CDR3's place on the DNA is in doubt, the DNA is left out and the CDR3 is given as listed by TCRdb. The V gene is TRBV7-2, the J gene TRBJ1-2. Germline V lookup: CDR1 SGHTA, CDR2 FQGNSA. The CDR3 extends over 15 residues, inclusive of both ends. The CDR3 reads CASSLRARDSLWLQL.